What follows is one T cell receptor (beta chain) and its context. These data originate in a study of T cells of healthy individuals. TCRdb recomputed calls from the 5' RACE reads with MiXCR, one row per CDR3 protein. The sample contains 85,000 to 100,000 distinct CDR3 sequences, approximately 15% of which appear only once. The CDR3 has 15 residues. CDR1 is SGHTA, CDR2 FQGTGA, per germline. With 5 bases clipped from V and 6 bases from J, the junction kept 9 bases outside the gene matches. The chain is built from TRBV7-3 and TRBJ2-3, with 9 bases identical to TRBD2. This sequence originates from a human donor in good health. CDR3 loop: CASSAQAGGLDTQYF. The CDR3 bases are TGTGCCAGCAGCGCCCAAGCGGGGGGCCTGGATACGCAGTATTTT.